A single sample gave rise to the 16 T cell receptor beta chains below, sequenced in a study of T cells in localized non-small cell lung cancer. The data were produced by immunoSEQ multiplex PCR, yet TCRdb's version contains in-frame clones alone and is incomplete. The sample holds some 56,000 clones, 86% seen once. Specimen: peripheral blood, collected before any cancer treatment. Receptor source: a woman aged 35 to 70 with stage I lung adenocarcinoma.

J is TRBJ2-3 and V is TRBV28; 10 nucleotides agree with TRBD2. The CDR3 covers 14 residues. V trimming: 6 bases; J trimming: 6 bases; junction bases outside the gene matches: 6. Per the germline V gene, CDR1 is MDHEN and CDR2 is SYDVKM. As DNA, the CDR3 is TGTGCCAGCAGAGAAACTAGCGGGGTTGATACGCAGTATTTT. Translated: CASRETSGVDTQYF.

The chain links TRBV27 to TRBJ2-1; D remains ambiguous. The CDR3 has 15 residues. Trimming removed 5 bases from V and 6 bases from J, with 17 bases in between. Germline V gives CDR1 MNHEY, CDR2 SMNVEV (reference sequence). The CDR3 coding sequence is TGTGCCAGCAGTGCGACAATTAACCAGCCCAATGAGCAGTTCTTC. Protein: CASSATINQPNEQFF.

The rearrangement joins TRBV6-5 to TRBJ1-1; 10 bases agree with TRBD1. Germline-derived CDR1 and CDR2 are MNHEY and SVGAGI. Trimming removed 4 bases from V and 0 bases from J; junction bases left unmatched: 5. The CDR3 is made up of 16 amino acids. The CDR3 protein is CASSLDRGVMNTEAFF. CDR3 bases: TGTGCCAGCAGTTTGGACAGGGGGGTTATGAACACTGAAGCTTTCTTT.

The J gene is TRBJ1-2, the V gene TRBV5-4, with D perhaps matching TRBD1 (5 bases). The CDR3 length is 14 residues. The ends were cut back, 4 bases at V and 4 bases at J, with 14 bases in the middle. From germline, CDR1 is SGHNT and CDR2 YYREEE (reference sequence). The CDR3 DNA sequence: TGTGCCAGCAGCGTGCTTACAGGTTCCTATGGCTACACCTTC. It is translated as CASSVLTGSYGYTF.

The chain couples TRBV4-3 to TRBJ1-4; D gene ambiguous. This CDR3 has 15 residues. The V gene's germline CDR1 is LGHNA and CDR2 YSLEER. V was pared by 0 bases and J by 7 bases, with 12 bases between. DNA for the CDR3: TGCGCCAGCAGCCAAGATTCAGGATGGGGTGAAAAACTGTTTTTT. Translation: CASSQDSGWGEKLFF.

J is TRBJ2-7 and V is TRBV15, with D possibly called TRBD1 or TRBD2 (5 bases each). The CDR3 is 14 residues long. The germline CDR1 and CDR2 sequences are LNHNV and YYDKDF (reference sequence). V lost 1 base, J lost 6 bases, and 13 bases lay in between. The CDR3 region has the DNA TGTGCCACCAGCAGAGGTGGGGGTCTCGTCGAGCAGTACTTC. Protein: CATSRGGGLVEQYF.

This chain uses TRBV7-2 with TRBJ1-6; D is possibly TRBD1 (6 bases). Germline assignment: CDR1 SGHTA and CDR2 FQGNSA. The CDR3 is 17 residues long. Trimming shortened V by 0 bases and J by 6 bases, and 15 bases separated the two germline ends. The DNA of the CDR3 is TGTGCCAGCAGCTTAGCGCTTGGGGGCGGGTCTAATTCACCCCTCCACTTT. This gives the protein CASSLALGGGSNSPLHF.

The rearrangement joins TRBV5-4 to TRBJ2-5, with D perhaps matching TRBD2 (5 bases). This CDR3 has 16 amino acids. V dropped 4 bases and J dropped 0 bases, with 16 bases sitting between them. Germline V gene lookup returns CDR1 SGHNT and CDR2 YYREEE (reference sequence). The CDR3 DNA is TGTGCCAGCAGCCCCTCGCCCCTAGCTAACCAAGAGACCCAGTACTTC. It codes for CASSPSPLANQETQYF.

This chain links TRBV19 with TRBJ1-4; D is possibly TRBD1 (6 bases). The germline V gene has CDR1 LNHDA and CDR2 SQIVND (reference sequence). CDR3 size: 16 residues. The V end lost 5 bases, the J end lost 7 bases, and 20 bases lay between the germline ends. The CDR3 sequence is CASSSWESGGVEKLFF. The CDR3 DNA is TGTGCCAGTAGTTCTTGGGAATCTGGGGGCGTTGAAAAACTGTTTTTT.

This chain joins TRBV2 and TRBJ2-5; D remains unclear. The CDR3 covers 11 residues. Trimming pared 5 bases from V and 3 bases from J, leaving 4 bases between. CDR1 and CDR2 (germline): SNHLY, FYNNEI. CDR3 sequence: CASSLKETQYF. The CDR3 nucleotides are TGTGCCAGCAGTTTGAAAGAGACCCAGTACTTC.

This clone was picked up a small number of times. The rearrangement links TRBV6-5 to TRBJ1-2, with D perhaps matching TRBD1 (5 bases). The germline V and J ends were trimmed by 4 bases and 4 bases, with 7 bases remaining between them. The CDR3 covers 12 residues. Germline V gene sequence: CDR1 MNHEY, CDR2 SVGAGI. DNA of the CDR3: TGTGCCAGCAGTTTTGACAGCTATGGCTACACCTTC. As protein: CASSFDSYGYTF.

This chain joins TRBV30 and TRBJ2-2; tentatively, D is TRBD1 (6 bases). This CDR3 comprises 15 residues. The germline V and J ends were trimmed by 0 bases and 1 base, with 9 bases remaining between them. CDR1 is GTSNPN, CDR2 SVGIG, per germline (reference sequence). The CDR3 loop reads CAWSVIRGNTGELFF. CDR3 sequence (DNA): TGTGCCTGGAGTGTAATCAGGGGGAACACCGGGGAGCTGTTTTTT.

The rearrangement links TRBV30 to TRBJ1-6; no firm D call. The V gene's germline CDR1 is GTSNPN and CDR2 SVGIG (reference sequence). The CDR3 totals 12 residues. The V end was cut by 4 bases, the J end by 5 bases, with 6 bases between. CDR3 coding DNA: TGTGCCTGGAATCTGGATAATTCACCCCTCCACTTT. It specifies CAWNLDNSPLHF.

This chain links TRBV7-2 with TRBJ2-5, with a weak D call TRBD1 (7 bases). Trimming removed 0 bases at V and 4 bases at J, with 15 bases between. The CDR3 contains 16 residues. The germline CDR1 and CDR2 sequences are SGHTA and FQGNSA. Here the CDR3 reads CASSLALPGGGETQYF. In DNA form, the CDR3 reads TGTGCCAGCAGCTTAGCCCTCCCAGGGGGAGGAGAGACCCAGTACTTC.

The chain employs TRBV4-2 and TRBJ2-7; possible D gene TRBD2, 6 bases. Germline assignment: CDR1 LGHNA and CDR2 YNFKEQ. V lost 1 base, J lost 2 bases, and 9 bases lay in between. The CDR3 is made up of 14 amino acids. The DNA for the CDR3 is TGTGCCAGCAGCCAAGCGGCGGGGACCTACGAGCAGTACTTC. Encoded protein: CASSQAAGTYEQYF.

The genes are TRBV7-9 and TRBJ1-6; no definite D call. Per the germline V gene, CDR1 is SEHNR and CDR2 is FQNEAQ (reference sequence). The V and J ends lost 1 base and 9 bases respectively, with 7 bases between them. CDR3 length: 13 amino acids. CDR3 nucleotides: TGTGCCAGCAGCTTAGAGGGCGGTTCACCCCTCCACTTT. This translates into CASSLEGGSPLHF. The entire variable domain, with the rest obtained from reference TRBV7-9 and TRBJ1-6, is as follows: DTGVSQNPRHKITKRGQNVTFRCDPISEHNRLYWYRQTLGQGPEFLTYFQNEAQLEKSRLLSDRFSAERPKGSFSTLEIQRTEQGDSAMYLCASSLEGGSPLHFGNGTRLTVT.